What follows are 23 T cell receptor beta chains derived from one specimen sequenced in a study of blood T cells in healthy people across ages. The second PCR ran roughly 6 to 11 cycles with a sample-barcoded 5' primer and J-beta primers. TCRdb re-analysed the 5' RACE reads in MiXCR, keeping a single row per CDR3 protein. Of 890,000 or so distinct CDR3 sequences detected, about 62% appear once; the ten largest clones hold about a quarter. Sequenced: blood. Source of these receptors: a man aged 30 to 39 in good health.

The chain has TRBV7-9 and TRBJ2-1, with 8 bases aligning to TRBD1. The length of the CDR3 is 15 residues. Germline values: CDR1 SEHNR, CDR2 FQNEAQ (reference sequence). The J segment lost 6 bases and the V segment lost 5 bases, leaving 9 bases of the junction unmatched. The CDR3: CASSPWTGNTNEQFF. The CDR3 nucleotides read TGTGCCAGCAGCCCCTGGACAGGGAATACCAATGAGCAGTTCTTC.

J is TRBJ1-2 and V is TRBV5-1; a possible D gene is TRBD1 (5 bases). Looked up from germline, CDR1 is SGHRS and CDR2 is YFSETQ. The CDR3 spans 15 residues. V lost 0 bases to trimming and J lost 2 bases, with 11 bases between them. The chain's CDR3 is CASSLGDRRNYGYTF. CDR3 DNA sequence: TGCGCCAGCAGCTTGGGGGACCGACGAAACTATGGCTACACCTTC.

The sample holds a few counts of this clonotype. This sequence joins TRBV15 and TRBJ2-3; the D call may be TRBD1 or TRBD2 (5 bases each). There are 15 residues in the CDR3. Trimming took 3 bases from V and 2 from J, leaving 12 bases between them. In germline, CDR1 is LNHNV, CDR2 YYDKDF (reference sequence). CDR3 residues: CATSSRDEPTDTQYF. The CDR3 nucleotides are TGTGCCACCAGCAGCCGGGACGAGCCCACAGATACGCAGTATTTT.

The rearrangement uses TRBV20-1 and TRBJ2-5; 7 bases are shared with TRBD1. With the DNA end fitting TRBJ2-7 better, the J assignment may be wrong. From germline, CDR1 is DFQATT and CDR2 SNEGSKA (reference sequence). CDR3 length equals 13 residues. The CDR3 DNA sequence: TGCAGTACCGGACAGGCTGGACTTTACGAGCAGTACTTC. This translates into CSTGQAGLYEQYF.

This clonotype was observed a handful of times. The chain combines TRBV7-2 with TRBJ2-7, with D possibly being TRBD1 or TRBD2 (5 bases each). Germline V gives CDR1 SGHTA, CDR2 FQGNSA. This CDR3 contains 16 residues. Trimming took off 5 bases at V and 6 bases at J, with 23 bases between the two ends. The CDR3: CASSNGASLASLEQYF. CDR3 nucleotide sequence: TGTGCCAGCAGCAACGGGGCCTCCCTCGCGAGCCTCGAGCAGTACTTC.

V gene TRBV29-1 combines with J gene TRBJ2-1; 8 bases align to TRBD2. Germline CDR1 SQVTM, CDR2 ANQGSEA. This CDR3 has 13 residues. V gave up 6 bases and J gave up 7 bases; unmatched junction bases: 8. The CDR3: CSVERGQDNEQFF. The CDR3 DNA reads as TGCAGCGTGGAGCGGGGGCAGGATAATGAGCAGTTCTTC.

The chain links TRBV29-1 to TRBJ2-1; no reliable D call. This CDR3 contains 11 residues. Germline V CDR1 and CDR2: SQVTM, ANQGSEA. V was shortened by 3 bases and J by 13 bases, with 13 bases between the two germline ends. For the CDR3, the DNA is TGCAGCGTTGAGGATAGTGCCGCCCAGTTCTTC. This sequence encodes CSVEDSAAQFF.

In this sample, this clonotype turned up once. The chain recombines TRBV5-5 with TRBJ1-6; D is perhaps TRBD1 (5 bases). CDR3 size: 19 residues. The V gene's germline CDR1 is SGHKS and CDR2 YYEKEE (reference sequence). V lost 4 bases and J 4 bases, leaving 24 bases between the germline ends. The CDR3 DNA sequence: TGTGCCAGCAGCCCTAGATTTTCGGGGGTATCCCCATATAATTCACCCCTCCACTTT. Translating gives CASSPRFSGVSPYNSPLHF.

This sequence joins TRBV12-3 or TRBV12-4 and TRBJ2-1, with D perhaps matching TRBD2 (5 bases). The CDR3 sequence is 11 residues long. V lost 11 bases and J lost 3, with 8 bases in between. CDR3 region: CAGRGYNEQFF. The DNA for the CDR3 is TGTGCCGGACGGGGCTACAATGAGCAGTTCTTC.

This clonotype has just a few counts. The chain recombines TRBV5-1 with TRBJ1-1; D unresolved. V was clipped by 0 bases and J by 6 bases, with 9 bases between them. The CDR3 loop spans 13 amino acids. CDR1 and CDR2 (germline): SGHRS, YFSETQ. Here the CDR3 reads CASSLEPGAEAFF. DNA of the CDR3: TGCGCCAGCAGCTTGGAACCCGGCGCTGAAGCTTTCTTT. Variable domain in full (rest from reference TRBV5-1 and TRBJ1-1): KAGVTQTPRYLIKTRGQQVTLSCSPISGHRSVSWYQQTPGQGLQFLFEYFSETQRNKGNFPGRFSGRQFSNSRSEMNVSTLELGDSALYLCASSLEPGAEAFFGQGTRLTVV.

This clonotype occurred a few times. The rearrangement joins TRBV5-5 to TRBJ2-5; D possibly corresponds to TRBD1 (6 bases). V lost 2 bases, J lost 2 bases, and 19 bases lay in between. This CDR3 comprises 17 residues. Germline CDR1 reads SGHKS; CDR2 reads YYEKEE (reference sequence). The CDR3 DNA follows: TGTGCCAGCAGCTTCTCGGGACACCCCCGGAGGCAAGAGACCCAGTACTTC. As protein: CASSFSGHPRRQETQYF.

The sample holds a few counts of this clonotype. V and J are TRBV7-6 and TRBJ2-7; D possibly corresponds to TRBD1 (5 bases). Trimming shortened V by 1 base and J by 2 bases, and 9 bases separated the two germline ends. The CDR3 has 14 amino acids. CDR1 SGHVS and CDR2 FNYEAQ come from the germline V gene. The CDR3 loop reads CASSLGQRTYEQYF. CDR3 in DNA: TGTGCCAGCAGCTTAGGACAGCGTACCTACGAGCAGTACTTC. Combining the CDR3 with reference TRBV7-6 and TRBJ2-7 gives the whole variable domain GAGVSQSPRYKVTKRGQDVALRCDPISGHVSLYWYRQALGQGPEFLTYFNYEAQQDKSGLPNDRFSAERPEGSISTLTIQRTEQRDSAMYRCASSLGQRTYEQYFGPGTRLTVT.

The CDR3 coding sequence is TGTGCCAGCAGCTACGACGTCAGCTCCTACAATGAGCAGTTCTTC. Its protein is CASSYDVSSYNEQFF. The J gene is TRBJ2-1, the V gene TRBV7-3; D remains unclear. Germline V lookup: CDR1 SGHTA, CDR2 FQGTGA. The CDR3 has 15 residues. Deletions cut 4 bases from V and 0 bases from J, with 10 bases between. The whole variable domain, remainder taken from reference TRBV7-3 and TRBJ2-1, is GAGVSQTPSNKVTEKGKYVELRCDPISGHTALYWYRQSLGQGPEFLIYFQGTGAADDSGLPNDRFFAVRPEGSVSTLKIQRTERGDSAVYLCASSYDVSSYNEQFFGPGTRLTVL.

This CDR3 is CASSLRTGRDTDTQYF. CDR3 in DNA: TGTGCCAGCAGCTTAAGGACAGGGCGTGACACAGATACGCAGTATTTT. The V and J genes are TRBV7-9 and TRBJ2-3; 8 nucleotides agree with TRBD1. From germline, CDR1 is SEHNR and CDR2 FQNEAQ (reference sequence). V lost 2 bases, J lost 2 bases, and 6 bases stayed unmatched. The CDR3 sequence is 16 residues long.

This clonotype was picked up a small number of times. The chain uses TRBV27 and TRBJ2-7, with 9 bases lining up with TRBD1. The germline CDR1 and CDR2 sequences are MNHEY and SMNVEV (reference sequence). The CDR3 extends over 14 amino acids. V was clipped by 4 bases and J by 5 bases; unmatched bases: 6. The CDR3 coding sequence is TGTGCCAGCAGTTGGTCGAGACAGGGGGACGAGCAGTACTTC. Its protein is CASSWSRQGDEQYF.

The chain couples TRBV2 to TRBJ2-5; D might be TRBD2 (5 bases). Germline CDR1 is SNHLY and CDR2 is FYNNEI. The CDR3 is 12 amino acids. Trimming took 4 bases from V and 11 from J, leaving 14 bases between them. The CDR3 here is CASSVRPWEQYF. In DNA, the CDR3 is TGTGCCAGCAGTGTCAGGCCTTGGGAGCAGTACTTC.

There are many counts of this clonotype. The genes are TRBV7-2 and TRBJ2-7, with D possibly TRBD1 on 5 matching bases. Per germline, CDR1 SGHTA and CDR2 FQGNSA. The CDR3 loop spans 12 amino acids. Trimming left V 6 bases short and J 5 bases short, with 11 bases between. The chain's CDR3 is CASSLGRNEQYF. CDR3 DNA: TGTGCCAGCAGTTTGGGGCGTAACGAGCAGTACTTC.

The rearrangement joins TRBV10-3 to TRBJ2-1; D is possibly TRBD2 (6 bases). The CDR3 is 14 residues long. Germline V lookup: CDR1 ENHRY, CDR2 SYGVKD. V lost 10 bases and J lost 0, with 13 bases in between. CDR3: CASEDGSSYNEQFF. In DNA form, the CDR3 reads TGTGCCAGTGAGGACGGGAGCTCCTACAATGAGCAGTTCTTC.

This clonotype has a single count. The genes are TRBV7-2 and TRBJ2-5; a weak D match, TRBD2 (5 bases). CDR1 is SGHTA and CDR2 is FQGNSA in the germline V gene. The V and J ends lost 2 bases and 4 bases respectively, with 11 bases between them. This CDR3 is built from 14 residues. The DNA for the CDR3 is TGTGCCAGCAGCTTACTCCGGGGATTAGAGACCCAGTACTTC. Its protein is CASSLLRGLETQYF.

This sequence joins TRBV12-3 or TRBV12-4 and TRBJ2-1; TRBD2 aligns across 12 bases. V lost 8 bases, J lost 15 bases, and 20 bases stayed unmatched. The CDR3 consists of 16 residues. CDR3 region: CASGLAGLASGGGSFF. The CDR3 bases are TGTGCCAGCGGGCTCGCGGGTCTCGCTAGCGGGGGGGGGTCGTTCTTC.

The chain uses TRBV7-2 and TRBJ2-5; D is perhaps TRBD2 (7 bases). V shed 6 bases and J shed 7 bases, with 18 bases lying between them. The CDR3 is made up of 14 amino acids. Germline V gene data show CDR1 as SGHTA and CDR2 as FQGNSA. In DNA, the CDR3 is TGTGCCAGCAGACCGAACGGGGGGCCTGGGACCCAGTACTTC. It yields the protein CASRPNGGPGTQYF.

This chain joins TRBV3-1 and TRBJ2-6; D is unresolved. CDR1 and CDR2 (germline): LGHDT, YNNKEL (reference sequence). This CDR3 is 16 amino acids long. V was shortened by 1 base and J by 0 bases, with 7 bases between the two germline ends. CDR3 DNA sequence: TGTGCCAGCAGCCAAGGTCTCCACTCTGGGGCCAACGTCCTGACTTTC. It translates to CASSQGLHSGANVLTF.

V usage is TRBV4-2 and J usage is TRBJ1-5; TRBD1 might be the D (5 bases). The CDR3 has 16 amino acids. V lost 0 bases to trimming and J lost 5 bases, with 14 bases between them. CDR1 and CDR2 from the germline V gene are LGHNA and YNFKEQ. This CDR3 reads CASSQDGRGLDQPQHF. CDR3 DNA: TGTGCCAGCAGCCAAGATGGACGGGGGTTAGATCAGCCCCAGCATTTT.